This TCR beta chain was identified during a study of regulatory T cells in long-lasting Graves disease. For the study at large: In persistent Graves' disease, antithyroid drugs had been taken for over 5 years and TSH receptor antibodies stayed positive.

Arm-PCR of CDR3 regions with iRepertoire HTBI primers generated TCR beta libraries. TCRdb analysed the multiplex PCR reads with MiXCR anew, one entry per CDR3 protein. The sample carries about 660,000 distinct CDR3 sequences, around 30% recorded once. There are a few counts of this clonotype. Its antigen remains unidentified. The ends lost 4 bases at V and 5 bases at J; junction bases unmatched: 10. CDR3 length: 16 amino acids. Per the germline V gene, CDR1 is SGHRS and CDR2 is YFSETQ. Time point specified: persistent/refractory GD, antithyroid drugs over 5 years with positive TRAb. With RNA extracted from PBMCs as input, the TCR library was made. Study-wide results and limits: Persistent disease showed a preference for TRBV28, TRBJ1-2 and TRBJ2-5.

The sequences come from peripheral blood mononuclear cells (PBMCs), collected when the disease was refractory, from a patient treated with antithyroid drugs. The V and J genes are TRBV5-1 and TRBJ2-2, with 8 bases lining up with TRBD1. This TCR was recovered from a female donor with Graves disease. The CDR3 nucleotides are TGCGCCAGCAGCCCGAGGACAGGGCGCGAGACCGGGGAGCTGTTTTTT. This translates into CASSPRTGRETGELFF.